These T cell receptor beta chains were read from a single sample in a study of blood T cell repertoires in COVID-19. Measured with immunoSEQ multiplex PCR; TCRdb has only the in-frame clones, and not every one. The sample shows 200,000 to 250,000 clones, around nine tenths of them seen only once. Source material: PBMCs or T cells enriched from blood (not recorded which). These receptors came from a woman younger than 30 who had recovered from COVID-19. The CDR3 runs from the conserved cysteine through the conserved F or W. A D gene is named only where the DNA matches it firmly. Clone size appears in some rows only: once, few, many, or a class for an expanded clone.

CSASRGTASYEQYF | TGCAGTGCTAGTAGGGGGACGGCCTCCTACGAGCAGTACTTC | TRBJ2-7 | TRBV20-1 | . | .
CASSRRGPGGTQYF | TGTGCCAGCAGTCGGAGGGGGCCTGGGGGGACCCAGTACTTC | TRBJ2-5 | TRBV3-1/TRBV3-2 | . | once
CASSSPGGAGAFF | TGTGCCAGCAGTTCACCAGGGGGCGCCGGAGCTTTCTTT | TRBJ1-1 | TRBV28 | TRBD1 | .
CASSPPGQGYTGELFF | TGTGCCAGCTCACCGCCGGGACAGGGTTACACCGGGGAGCTGTTTTTT | TRBJ2-2 | TRBV18 | TRBD1 | .
CASRASGGAFGEQYF | TGTGCCAGCAGGGCTAGCGGGGGGGCGTTTGGCGAGCAGTACTTC | TRBJ2-7 | TRBV2 | TRBD2 | .
CAISATGPQETQYF | TGTGCCATCAGTGCGACAGGGCCACAAGAGACCCAGTACTTC | TRBJ2-5 | TRBV10-3 | TRBD1 | .
CATSDIGQGSTDTQYF | TGTGCCACCAGTGATATTGGACAGGGTAGTACAGATACGCAGTATTTT | TRBJ2-3 | TRBV24-1 | TRBD1 | .
CASRRTGGYGYTF | TGTGCCAGCAGGAGAACGGGGGGCTATGGCTACACCTTC | TRBJ1-2 | TRBV27 | . | .
CASSPGDRPAPTF | TGTGCCAGCTCACCAGGTGACAGGCCGGCTCCCACCTTC | TRBJ1-2 | TRBV18 | . | .
CASSLEGRVSAMNTEAFF | TGTGCCAGCAGCTTAGAGGGCAGGGTCTCGGCGATGAACACTGAAGCTTTCTTT | TRBJ1-1 | TRBV11-3 | . | .
CASSLRQGEAFF | TGTGCCAGCAGCTTGAGACAGGGAGAAGCTTTCTTT | TRBJ1-1 | TRBV5-4 | TRBD1 | .
CASSPGAGHQPQHF | TGTGCCAGCTCACCAGGGGCAGGTCATCAGCCCCAGCATTTT | TRBJ1-5 | TRBV18 | . | once
CASSLGRTRGQETQYF | TGTGCCAGCAGCTTAGGTCGTACTAGAGGGCAAGAGACCCAGTACTTC | TRBJ2-5 | TRBV7-9 | . | .
CASSLSPYRGQEPQHF | TGTGCCAGCAGCTTGTCTCCGTACAGGGGTCAGGAGCCCCAGCATTTT | TRBJ1-5 | TRBV5-5 | TRBD1 | .
CASSYTTSGYTF | TGCGCCAGCAGTTATACGACAAGTGGCTACACCTTC | TRBJ1-2 | TRBV5-1 | . | once
CASSRRGQMNTEAFF | TGTGCCAGCAGCCGACGGGGACAGATGAACACTGAAGCTTTCTTT | TRBJ1-1 | TRBV27 | TRBD1 | .
CAISRGYTGELFF | TGTGCCATCAGTCGGGGGTACACCGGGGAGCTGTTTTTT | TRBJ2-2 | TRBV10-3 | . | once
CASSEQGLENYGYTF | TGTGCCAGCAGCGAACAGGGTTTGGAGAACTATGGCTACACCTTC | TRBJ1-2 | TRBV7-9 | . | few
CASSPGGFSGNTIYF | TGCGCCAGCAGCCCGGGGGGGTTCTCTGGAAACACCATATATTTT | TRBJ1-3 | TRBV5-1 | . | .
CASSPQGKGAEAFF | TGCGCCAGCAGCCCACAGGGAAAGGGCGCTGAAGCTTTCTTT | TRBJ1-1 | TRBV4-1 | . | few
CACAQLDTATDTQYF | TGTGCCTGTGCACAGTTGGACACTGCCACAGATACGCAGTATTTT | TRBJ2-3 | TRBV19 | . | .
CASSPGQGNYGYTF | TGTGCCAGCAGTCCCGGACAGGGTAACTATGGCTACACCTTC | TRBJ1-2 | TRBV28 | TRBD1 | .
CASSPPLYRSDTEAFF | TGTGCCAGCAGTCCCCCGTTGTACAGGAGTGACACTGAAGCTTTCTTT | TRBJ1-1 | TRBV28 | . | .
CASSVLGRGGQETQYF | TGCGCCAGCAGCGTATTAGGGCGGGGGGGTCAAGAGACCCAGTACTTC | TRBJ2-5 | TRBV4-3 | TRBD2 | once
CASGRSFCSYEQYF | TGTGCCAGCGGCCGTTCCTTCTGCTCCTACGAGCAGTACTTC | TRBJ2-7 | TRBV25-1 | . | .